A single TCR beta chain is shown here with its context. The sample comes from a study of blood T cell repertoires in COVID-19. The assay was immunoSEQ multiplex PCR, and TCRdb's table has in-frame clones only and misses some. In the table there are more than 100,000 clones, 75% to 90% of which are singletons. CDR1 and CDR2 from the germline V gene are KGHDR and SFDVKD. Losses at the gene ends were 1 base for V and 5 bases for J; bases not matched to a gene: 6. The CDR3 is made up of 16 amino acids. The sequence was collected from a man aged 50-60 years with active or convalescent COVID-19. This sequence joins TRBV24-1 and TRBJ2-1, with TRBD1 matching 8 bases. Source material: peripheral blood. CDR3 coding DNA: TGTGCCACCAGTGATTTAGGGACAGGCTTCAACAATGAGCAGTTCTTC. Translation gives CATSDLGTGFNNEQFF.